The clone carrying this TCR beta chain was counted between two and nine times. Its specificity is unknown. The record originates from a study of CD8 T cells in ankylosing spondylitis. Scientists made TCR beta libraries using quantitative 5'-RACE with molecular barcodes. Each CDR3 protein gets one entry after TCRdb re-called the 5' RACE reads with MiXCR. The sample contains about 240,000 distinct CDR3 sequences, about 24% of which appear only once. Germline V gives CDR1 SNHLY, CDR2 FYNNEI. The ends were cut back, 1 base at V and 2 bases at J, with 9 bases in the middle. The CDR3 is 14 residues long. General study results and limits: Past research had described some motif variants in reactive arthritis synovial fluid and blood. A motif of under ten highly homologous TCR beta variants was seen as apparently characteristic of ankylosing spondylitis blood. Reports say disease-linked clones showed up significantly more in matched ankylosing spondylitis synovial fluid.

Input material: blood, either unsorted or a sorted T cell fraction (not recorded which). The chain is built from TRBV2 and TRBJ2-7; D is undetermined. The sequence derives from a male donor with ankylosing spondylitis or in good health (not recorded which). The DNA for the CDR3 is TGTGCCAGCAGTGAAGTTCGGGTAACCTACGAGCAGTACTTC. Encoded protein: CASSEVRVTYEQYF.